Below are 18 T cell receptor beta chains sequenced from a single sample in a study of T cell responses to AZD1222 COVID-19 vaccine. The repertoire was sequenced with immunoSEQ multiplex PCR; TCRdb's copy has only in-frame clones and lacks some. The table has 100,000 to 150,000 clones, 80% to 95% seen once. The sequencing here drew on peripheral blood, taken on day 0 of MenACWY control vaccination. These receptors all stem from an adult in good health.

The gene calls are TRBV2 and TRBJ2-7; D remains unclear. This CDR3 comprises 13 residues. Germline lookup yields CDR1 SNHLY and CDR2 FYNNEI. Between the trimmed V and J ends, which lost 5 bases and 3 bases, there was a span of 11 bases. CDR3 bases: TGTGCCAGCAGTTATATTAACTTCTACGAGCAGTACTTC. It yields the protein CASSYINFYEQYF.

The genes are TRBV7-3 and TRBJ2-3, with 13 bases fitting TRBD2. Germline values: CDR1 SGHTA, CDR2 FQGTGA. The CDR3 consists of 16 residues. J gave up 3 bases and V 5 bases, and 5 bases lay outside the gene matches. The CDR3 bases are TGTGCCAGCAGCCAAGGGACTAGCGGGAAAACAGATACGCAGTATTTT. It specifies CASSQGTSGKTDTQYF.

The chain combines TRBV5-1 with TRBJ2-3; D uncertain. V was pared by 0 bases and J by 3 bases, with 2 bases between. Germline V lookup: CDR1 SGHRS, CDR2 YFSETQ. The CDR3 extends over 12 amino acids. CDR3 protein: CASSLVTDTQYF. CDR3 in DNA: TGCGCCAGCAGCTTGGTTACAGATACGCAGTATTTT.

The chain combines TRBV4-2 with TRBJ1-3, with D perhaps TRBD1 (5 bases). CDR3 length: 16 residues. V was cut by 2 bases and J by 0 bases, with 11 bases left in between. Germline V lookup: CDR1 LGHNA, CDR2 YNFKEQ. The CDR3 spells CASSQMGDFSGNTIYF. The CDR3 nucleotides read TGTGCCAGCAGCCAAATGGGGGACTTCTCTGGAAACACCATATATTTT.

This sequence joins TRBV30 and TRBJ1-2; D perhaps matches TRBD1 (6 bases). This CDR3 comprises 13 residues. The ends were cut back, 3 bases at V and 2 bases at J, with 10 bases in the middle. CDR1 GTSNPN and CDR2 SVGIG come from the germline V gene (reference sequence). CDR3 sequence reads: CAWSRTENYGYTF. The CDR3 DNA reads as TGTGCCTGGAGCCGGACAGAAAACTATGGCTACACCTTC.

V gene TRBV19 combines with J gene TRBJ1-2; D perhaps matches TRBD1 (6 bases). V lost 5 bases and J lost 4, with 14 bases in between. Germline V gene data show CDR1 as LNHDA and CDR2 as SQIVND (reference sequence). The CDR3 runs to 14 residues. CDR3 residues: CASSDVGQSYGYTF. The CDR3 DNA reads TGTGCCAGTAGTGACGTCGGACAGTCCTATGGCTACACCTTC.

This rearrangement joins TRBV27 to TRBJ1-6; D may be TRBD1 (5 bases). Trimming left V 6 bases short and J 5 bases short, with 14 bases between. CDR1 is MNHEY, CDR2 SMNVEV, per germline (reference sequence). The CDR3 totals 15 residues. Here the CDR3 reads CASSGARSNNSPLHF. The CDR3 nucleotides read TGTGCCAGCAGCGGGGCTCGGAGCAATAATTCACCCCTCCACTTT.

The genes are TRBV5-1 and TRBJ2-5; maybe TRBD2 (5 bases). CDR3 length: 15 amino acids. Deletions cut 7 bases from V and 1 base from J, with 17 bases between. From germline, CDR1 is SGHRS and CDR2 YFSETQ. CDR3 DNA: TGCGCCAGCGGCATGGGAGTAGGGCCCCAAGAGACCCAGTACTTC. Protein product: CASGMGVGPQETQYF.

V and J are TRBV30 and TRBJ2-3; D is uncertain. V was pared by 0 bases and J by 2 bases, with 12 bases between. The CDR3 runs 15 residues. The germline V gene has CDR1 GTSNPN and CDR2 SVGIG (reference sequence). The CDR3 DNA sequence: TGTGCCTGGAGTGTTAACTTCAAAGACACAGATACGCAGTATTTT. Its translation is CAWSVNFKDTDTQYF. Variable domain in full (rest from reference TRBV30 and TRBJ2-3): SQTIHQWPATLVQPVGSPLSLECTVEGTSNPNLYWYRQAAGRGLQLLFYSVGIGQISSEVPQNLSASRPQDRQFILSSKKLLLSDSGFYLCAWSVNFKDTDTQYFGPGTRLTVL.

The V call is TRBV7-2, the J call TRBJ1-2; tentatively, D is TRBD1 (5 bases). With 4 bases removed from V and 7 bases from J, the gap between germline ends came to 19 bases. Looked up from germline, CDR1 is SGHTA and CDR2 is FQGNSA. The CDR3 is made up of 15 amino acids. The CDR3 coding sequence is TGTGCCAGCAGCTCCACTCAAGACGGGGCGGGTGGCTACACCTTC. Amino acid sequence: CASSSTQDGAGGYTF.

This chain connects TRBV28 to TRBJ1-2; 7 nucleotides align to TRBD1. V trimming: 6 bases; J trimming: 4 bases; junction bases outside the gene matches: 8. Germline V gives CDR1 MDHEN, CDR2 SYDVKM. The CDR3 has 14 residues. CDR3 in amino acids: CASRAGTAIYGYTF. CDR3 in DNA: TGTGCCAGCAGAGCCGGGACAGCAATCTATGGCTACACCTTC.

The chain uses TRBV14 and TRBJ1-1, with D unresolved. This CDR3 has 15 residues. Germline CDR1 SGHDN, CDR2 FVKESK. V was pared by 0 bases and J by 5 bases, with 13 bases between. The DNA of the CDR3 is TGTGCCAGCAGCCAAGATTCCGGACGGATTACTGAAGCTTTCTTT. Protein product: CASSQDSGRITEAFF.

This chain links TRBV6-4 with TRBJ2-1; D is perhaps TRBD1 (5 bases). In germline, CDR1 is MRHNA, CDR2 SNTAGT. The CDR3 runs to 16 residues. V was pared by 6 bases and J by 5 bases, with 20 bases between. The CDR3 sequence is CASSARRAGLDNEQFF. CDR3 nucleotides: TGTGCCAGCAGCGCTCGTCGGGCAGGGCTAGACAATGAGCAGTTCTTC.

The rearrangement links TRBV18 to TRBJ2-1; D may be TRBD1 or TRBD2 (5 bases each). V was pared by 2 bases and J by 0 bases, with 5 bases between. CDR1 and CDR2 (germline): KGHSH, LQKENI. The CDR3 covers 14 residues. Here the CDR3 reads CASSPGGSYNEQFF. CDR3 sequence (DNA): TGTGCCAGCTCACCAGGGGGCTCCTACAATGAGCAGTTCTTC.

This chain links TRBV6-5 with TRBJ2-1, with D maybe TRBD1 (5 bases). The CDR3 extends over 13 amino acids. Per germline, CDR1 MNHEY and CDR2 SVGAGI. The germline V and J ends were trimmed by 0 bases and 15 bases, with 15 bases remaining between them. The CDR3: CASSYSRQGGLFF. The CDR3 nucleotides read TGTGCCAGCAGTTACTCTCGGCAGGGTGGTTTGTTCTTC.

This sequence joins TRBV27 and TRBJ1-4; 7 nucleotides line up with TRBD1. Germline CDR1 is MNHEY and CDR2 is SMNVEV (reference sequence). Trimming took 6 bases from V and 0 from J; bases not matched to a gene: 7. CDR3 length: 16 residues. CDR3 nucleotide sequence: TGTGCCAGCAGAAACCGGGACAGCCCAACTAATGAAAAACTGTTTTTT. Protein: CASRNRDSPTNEKLFF.

The V call is TRBV7-2, the J call TRBJ1-5; no clear D gene. From germline, CDR1 is SGHTA and CDR2 FQGNSA. Trimming removed 0 bases from V and 0 bases from J, with 12 bases in between. The CDR3 has 17 residues. The CDR3 is CASSLAYGRYSNQPQHF. The CDR3, as DNA: TGTGCCAGCAGCTTAGCGTATGGCCGATATAGCAATCAGCCCCAGCATTTT. The complete variable domain, with remaining parts taken from reference TRBV7-2 and TRBJ1-5, reads GAGVSQSPSNKVTEKGKDVELRCDPISGHTALYWYRQSLGQGLEFLIYFQGNSAPDKSGLPSDRFSAERTGGSVSTLTIQRTQQEDSAVYLCASSLAYGRYSNQPQHFGDGTRLSIL.

The chain links TRBV25-1 to TRBJ2-2; no reliable D call. There are 14 residues in the CDR3. Germline V CDR1 and CDR2: MGHDK, SYGVNS. Trimming removed 4 bases from V and 5 bases from J, with 11 bases in between. CDR3 sequence: CASSATLVTGELFF. CDR3 nucleotide sequence: TGTGCCAGCAGTGCTACCTTAGTTACCGGGGAGCTGTTTTTT.